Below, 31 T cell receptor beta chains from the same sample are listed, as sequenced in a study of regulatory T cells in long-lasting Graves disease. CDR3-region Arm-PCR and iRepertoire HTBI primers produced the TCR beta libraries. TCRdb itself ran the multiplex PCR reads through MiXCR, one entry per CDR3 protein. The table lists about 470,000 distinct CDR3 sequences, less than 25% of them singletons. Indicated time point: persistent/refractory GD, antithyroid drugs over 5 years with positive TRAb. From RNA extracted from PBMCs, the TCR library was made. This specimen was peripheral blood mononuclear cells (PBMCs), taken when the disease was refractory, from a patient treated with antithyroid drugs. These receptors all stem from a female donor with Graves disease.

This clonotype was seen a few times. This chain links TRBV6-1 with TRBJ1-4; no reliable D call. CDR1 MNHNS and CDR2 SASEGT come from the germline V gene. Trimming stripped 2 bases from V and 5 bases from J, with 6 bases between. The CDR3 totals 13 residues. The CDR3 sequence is CASSEMENEKLFF. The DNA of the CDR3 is TGTGCCAGCAGTGAAATGGAGAATGAAAAACTGTTTTTT.

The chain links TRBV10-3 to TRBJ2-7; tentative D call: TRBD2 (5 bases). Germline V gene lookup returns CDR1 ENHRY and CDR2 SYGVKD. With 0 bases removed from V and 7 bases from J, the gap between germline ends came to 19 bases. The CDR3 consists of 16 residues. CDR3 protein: CAISESPPGSNKEQYF. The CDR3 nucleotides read TGTGCCATCAGTGAGTCTCCACCGGGATCCAATAAGGAGCAGTACTTC.

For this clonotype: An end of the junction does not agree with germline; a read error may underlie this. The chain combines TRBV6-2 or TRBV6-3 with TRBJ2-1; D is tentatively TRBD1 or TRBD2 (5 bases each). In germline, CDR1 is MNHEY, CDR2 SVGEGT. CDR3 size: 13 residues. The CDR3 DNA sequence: TGTGCCAGCATTGAAGGGACCTACCGCGACCCTATCTTC. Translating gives CASIEGTYRDPIF.

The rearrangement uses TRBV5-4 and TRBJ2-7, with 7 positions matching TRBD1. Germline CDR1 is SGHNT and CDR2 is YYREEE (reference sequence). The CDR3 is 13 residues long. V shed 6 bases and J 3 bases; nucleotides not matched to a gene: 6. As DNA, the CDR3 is TGTGCCAGCAACCACAGGGGCGACTACGAGCAGTACTTC. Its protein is CASNHRGDYEQYF. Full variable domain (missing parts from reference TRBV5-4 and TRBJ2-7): ETGVTQSPTHLIKTRGQQVTLRCSSQSGHNTVSWYQQALGQGPQFIFQYYREEENGRGNFPPRFSGLQFPNYSSELNVNALELDDSALYLCASNHRGDYEQYFGPGTRLTVT.

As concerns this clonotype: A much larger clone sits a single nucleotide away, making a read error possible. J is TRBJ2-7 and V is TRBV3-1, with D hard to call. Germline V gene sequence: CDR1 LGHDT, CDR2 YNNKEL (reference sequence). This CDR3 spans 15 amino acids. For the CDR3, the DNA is TGTACCAGCAGCCAAGAGATGATAGCCTCCTACGAGCAGTACTTC. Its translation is CTSSQEMIASYEQYF.

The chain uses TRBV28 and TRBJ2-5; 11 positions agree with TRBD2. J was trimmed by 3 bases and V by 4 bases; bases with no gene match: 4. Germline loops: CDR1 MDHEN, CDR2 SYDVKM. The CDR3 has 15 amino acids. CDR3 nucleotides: TGTGCCAGCAGTTCTAGCGGGAGGCCCAAAGAGACCCAGTACTTC. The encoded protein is CASSSSGRPKETQYF.

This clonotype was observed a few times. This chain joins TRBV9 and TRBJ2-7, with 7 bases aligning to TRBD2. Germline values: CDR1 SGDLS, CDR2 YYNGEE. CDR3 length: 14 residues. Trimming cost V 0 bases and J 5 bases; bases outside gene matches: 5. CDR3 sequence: CASSVGGGTDEQYF. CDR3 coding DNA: TGTGCCAGCAGCGTAGGGGGGGGAACCGACGAGCAGTACTTC.

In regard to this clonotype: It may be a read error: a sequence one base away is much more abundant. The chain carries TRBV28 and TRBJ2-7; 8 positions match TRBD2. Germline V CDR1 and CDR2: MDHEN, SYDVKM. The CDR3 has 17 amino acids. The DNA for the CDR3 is TGTGCCAGCGGTTTTCAAAGCGGGAGCTCCTTCCGGGACGAGCAGTACTTC. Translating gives CASGFQSGSSFRDEQYF. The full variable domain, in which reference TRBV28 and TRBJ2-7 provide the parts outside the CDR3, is DVKVTQSSRYLVKRTGEKVFLECVQDMDHENMFWYRQDPGLGLRLIYFSYDVKMKEKGDIPEGYSVSREKKERFSLILESASTNQTSMYLCASGFQSGSSFRDEQYFGPGTRLTVT.

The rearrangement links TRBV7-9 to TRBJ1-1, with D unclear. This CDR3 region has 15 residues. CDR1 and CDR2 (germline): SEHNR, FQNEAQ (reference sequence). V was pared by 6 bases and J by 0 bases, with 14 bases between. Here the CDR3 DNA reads TGTGCCAGCAGATCATCCACGGGCTTGAACACTGAAGCTTTCTTT. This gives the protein CASRSSTGLNTEAFF.

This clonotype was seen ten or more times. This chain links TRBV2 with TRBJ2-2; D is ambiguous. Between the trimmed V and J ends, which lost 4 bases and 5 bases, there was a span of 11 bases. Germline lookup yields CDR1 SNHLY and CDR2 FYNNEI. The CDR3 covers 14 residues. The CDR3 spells CASSAESYTGELFF. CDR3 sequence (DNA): TGTGCCAGCAGTGCGGAATCGTATACCGGGGAGCTGTTTTTT. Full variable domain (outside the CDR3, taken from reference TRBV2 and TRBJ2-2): EPEVTQTPSHQVTQMGQEVILRCVPISNHLYFYWYRQILGQKVEFLVSFYNNEISEKSEIFDDQFSVERPDGSNFTLKIRSTKLEDSAMYFCASSAESYTGELFFGEGSRLTVL.

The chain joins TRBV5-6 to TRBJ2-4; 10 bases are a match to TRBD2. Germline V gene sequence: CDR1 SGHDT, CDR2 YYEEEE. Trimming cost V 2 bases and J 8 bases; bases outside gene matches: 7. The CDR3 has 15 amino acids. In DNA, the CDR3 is TGTGCCAGCAGCTTTGAACTAGCGGGATCCTACATTCAGTACTTC. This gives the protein CASSFELAGSYIQYF.

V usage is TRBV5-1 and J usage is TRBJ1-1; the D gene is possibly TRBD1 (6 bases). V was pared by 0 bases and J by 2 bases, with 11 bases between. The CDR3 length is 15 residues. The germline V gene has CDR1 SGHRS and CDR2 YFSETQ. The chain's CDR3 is CASSLGLGANTEAFF. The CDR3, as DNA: TGCGCCAGCAGCTTGGGGTTGGGGGCAAACACTGAAGCTTTCTTT.

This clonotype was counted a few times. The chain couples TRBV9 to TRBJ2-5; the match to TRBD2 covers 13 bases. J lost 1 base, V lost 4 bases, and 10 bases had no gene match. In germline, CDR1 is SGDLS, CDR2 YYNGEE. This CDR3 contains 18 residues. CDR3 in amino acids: CASSPGTSGARIQETQYF. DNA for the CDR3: TGTGCCAGCAGCCCAGGGACTAGCGGGGCCAGAATCCAAGAGACCCAGTACTTC.

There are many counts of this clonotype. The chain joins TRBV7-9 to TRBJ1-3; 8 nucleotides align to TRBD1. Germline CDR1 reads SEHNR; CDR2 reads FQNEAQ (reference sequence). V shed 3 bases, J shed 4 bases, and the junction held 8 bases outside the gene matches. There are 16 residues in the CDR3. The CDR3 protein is CASSFSGGASGNTIYF. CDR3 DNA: TGTGCCAGCAGCTTTTCAGGGGGCGCGTCAGGAAACACCATATATTTT. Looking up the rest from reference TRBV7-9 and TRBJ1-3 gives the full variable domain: DTGVSQNPRHKITKRGQNVTFRCDPISEHNRLYWYRQTLGQGPEFLTYFQNEAQLEKSRLLSDRFSAERPKGSFSTLEIQRTEQGDSAMYLCASSFSGGASGNTIYFGEGSWLTVV.

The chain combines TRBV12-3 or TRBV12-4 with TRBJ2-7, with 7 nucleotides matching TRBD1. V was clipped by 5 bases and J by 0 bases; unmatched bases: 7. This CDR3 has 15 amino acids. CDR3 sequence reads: CASSGTGDPSYEQYF. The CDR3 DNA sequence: TGTGCCAGCAGTGGAACAGGGGACCCCTCCTACGAGCAGTACTTC.

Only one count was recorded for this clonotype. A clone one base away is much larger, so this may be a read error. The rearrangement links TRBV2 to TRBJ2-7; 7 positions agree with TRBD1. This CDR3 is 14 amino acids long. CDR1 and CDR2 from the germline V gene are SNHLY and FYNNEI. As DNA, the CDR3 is TGTGCCAGCAGGACGGGACAGAGTCTCTACGAGCGGTACTTC. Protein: CASRTGQSLYERYF.

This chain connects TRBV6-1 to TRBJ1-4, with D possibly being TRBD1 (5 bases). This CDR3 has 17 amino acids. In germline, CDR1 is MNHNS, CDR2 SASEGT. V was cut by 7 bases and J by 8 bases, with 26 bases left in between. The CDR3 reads CASTLSRGSIGVEKLFF. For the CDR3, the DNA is TGTGCCAGCACCCTATCGCGGGGGAGTATTGGGGTGGAAAAACTGTTTTTT.

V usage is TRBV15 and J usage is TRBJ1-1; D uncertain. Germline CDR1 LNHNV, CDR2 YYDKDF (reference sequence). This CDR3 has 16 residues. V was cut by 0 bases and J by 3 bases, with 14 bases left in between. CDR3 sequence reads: CATSRDFGVWDTEAFF. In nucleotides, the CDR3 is TGTGCCACCAGCAGAGATTTTGGGGTTTGGGACACTGAAGCTTTCTTT.

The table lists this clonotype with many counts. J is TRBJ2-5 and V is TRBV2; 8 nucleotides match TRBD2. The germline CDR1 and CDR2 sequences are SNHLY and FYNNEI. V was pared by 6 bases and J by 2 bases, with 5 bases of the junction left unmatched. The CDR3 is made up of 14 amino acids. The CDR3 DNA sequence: TGTGCCAGCAGATCTGGACTAGCTCAAGAGACCCAGTACTTC. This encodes CASRSGLAQETQYF.

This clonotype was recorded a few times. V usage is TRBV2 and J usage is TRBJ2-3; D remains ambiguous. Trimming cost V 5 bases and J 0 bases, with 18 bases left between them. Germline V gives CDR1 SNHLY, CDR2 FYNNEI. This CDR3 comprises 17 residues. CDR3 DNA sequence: TGTGCCAGCAGTCCTCACCTGGTTTTTGGTAGCACAGATACGCAGTATTTT. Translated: CASSPHLVFGSTDTQYF.

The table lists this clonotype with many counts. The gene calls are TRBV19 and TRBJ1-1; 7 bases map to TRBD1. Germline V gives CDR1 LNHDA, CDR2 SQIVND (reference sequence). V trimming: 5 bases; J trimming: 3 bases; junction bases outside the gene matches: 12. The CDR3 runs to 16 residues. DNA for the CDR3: TGTGCCAGTAGTGCCAGGACAGGCCGAGGGGACACTGAAGCTTTCTTT. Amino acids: CASSARTGRGDTEAFF.

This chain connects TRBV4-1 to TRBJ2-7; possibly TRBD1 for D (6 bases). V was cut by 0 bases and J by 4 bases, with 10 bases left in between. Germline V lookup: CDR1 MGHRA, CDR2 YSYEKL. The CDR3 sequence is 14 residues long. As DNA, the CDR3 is TGCGCCAGCAGCCAAGAACAGGGTGGGTACGAGCAGTACTTC. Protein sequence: CASSQEQGGYEQYF.

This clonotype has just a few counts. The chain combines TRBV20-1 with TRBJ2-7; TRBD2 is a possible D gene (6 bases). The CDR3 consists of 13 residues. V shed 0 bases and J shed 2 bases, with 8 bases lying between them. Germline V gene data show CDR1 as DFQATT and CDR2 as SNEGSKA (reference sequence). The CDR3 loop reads CSARDRTTYEQYF. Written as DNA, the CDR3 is TGCAGTGCTAGAGACAGGACTACCTACGAGCAGTACTTC.

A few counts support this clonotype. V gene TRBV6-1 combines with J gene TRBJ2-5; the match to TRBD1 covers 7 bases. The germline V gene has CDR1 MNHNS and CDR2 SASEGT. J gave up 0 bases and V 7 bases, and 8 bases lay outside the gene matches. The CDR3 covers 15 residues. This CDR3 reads CASTSGQSHQETQYF. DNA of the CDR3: TGTGCCAGCACATCGGGACAGTCTCACCAAGAGACCCAGTACTTC.

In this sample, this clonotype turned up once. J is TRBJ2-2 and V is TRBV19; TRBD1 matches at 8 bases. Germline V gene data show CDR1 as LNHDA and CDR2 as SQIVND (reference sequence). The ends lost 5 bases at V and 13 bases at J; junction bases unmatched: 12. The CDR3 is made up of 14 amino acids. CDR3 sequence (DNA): TGTGCCAGTAGTTGGGGGGACAGGAGGTATTCGCTGTTTTTT. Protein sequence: CASSWGDRRYSLFF.

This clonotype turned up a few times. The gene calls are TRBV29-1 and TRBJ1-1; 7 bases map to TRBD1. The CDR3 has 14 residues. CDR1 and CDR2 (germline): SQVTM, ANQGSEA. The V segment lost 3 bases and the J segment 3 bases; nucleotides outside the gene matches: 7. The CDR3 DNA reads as TGCAGCGTTGAGGGGGACAGAGCCGACACTGAAGCTTTCTTT. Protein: CSVEGDRADTEAFF.

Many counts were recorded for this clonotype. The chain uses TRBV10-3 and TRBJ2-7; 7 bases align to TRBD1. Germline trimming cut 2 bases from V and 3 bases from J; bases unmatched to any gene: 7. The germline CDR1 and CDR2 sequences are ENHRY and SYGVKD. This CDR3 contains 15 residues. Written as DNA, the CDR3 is TGTGCCATCAGTGAGGTCGGGACAGTAAACTACGAGCAGTACTTC. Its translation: CAISEVGTVNYEQYF.

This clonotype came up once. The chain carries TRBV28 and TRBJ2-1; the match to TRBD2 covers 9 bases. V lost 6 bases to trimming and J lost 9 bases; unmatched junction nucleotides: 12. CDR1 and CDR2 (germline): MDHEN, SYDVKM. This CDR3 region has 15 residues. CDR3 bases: TGTGCCAGCAGCTTGGCGGGAGGGCCTATCGGTGAGCAGTTCTTC. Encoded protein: CASSLAGGPIGEQFF.

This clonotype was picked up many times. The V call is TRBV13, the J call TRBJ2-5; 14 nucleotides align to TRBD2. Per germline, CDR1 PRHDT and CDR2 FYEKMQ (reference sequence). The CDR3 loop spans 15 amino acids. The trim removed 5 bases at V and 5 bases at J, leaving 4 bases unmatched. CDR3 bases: TGTGCCAGCAGCCCGCGACTAGCGGGGGGGGAGACCCAGTACTTC. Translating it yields CASSPRLAGGETQYF.

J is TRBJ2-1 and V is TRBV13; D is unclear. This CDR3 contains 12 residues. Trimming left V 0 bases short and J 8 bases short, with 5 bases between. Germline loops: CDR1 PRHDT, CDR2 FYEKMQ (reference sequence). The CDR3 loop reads CASSLGRDEQFF. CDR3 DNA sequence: TGTGCCAGCAGCTTAGGCCGGGATGAGCAGTTCTTC.

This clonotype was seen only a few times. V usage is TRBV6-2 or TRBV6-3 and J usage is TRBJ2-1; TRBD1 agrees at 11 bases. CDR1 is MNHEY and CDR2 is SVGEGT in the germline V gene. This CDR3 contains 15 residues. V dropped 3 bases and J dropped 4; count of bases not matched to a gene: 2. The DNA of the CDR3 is TGTGCCAGCAGTTATAGGGACAGGGGGTACAATGAGCAGTTCTTC. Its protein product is CASSYRDRGYNEQFF.